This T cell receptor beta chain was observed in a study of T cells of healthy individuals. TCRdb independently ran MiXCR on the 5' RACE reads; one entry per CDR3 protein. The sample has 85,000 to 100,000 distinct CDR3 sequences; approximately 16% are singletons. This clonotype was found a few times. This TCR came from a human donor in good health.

In DNA, the CDR3 is TGTGCCAGCAGTCCGAGGAATATTGCCTACAATGAGCAGTTCTTC. Residues: CASSPRNIAYNEQFF. The chain employs TRBV28 and TRBJ2-1; D unresolved. CDR3 length equals 15 residues. Germline CDR1 and CDR2: MDHEN and SYDVKM. Trimming removed 5 bases from V and 2 bases from J, with 13 bases in between.